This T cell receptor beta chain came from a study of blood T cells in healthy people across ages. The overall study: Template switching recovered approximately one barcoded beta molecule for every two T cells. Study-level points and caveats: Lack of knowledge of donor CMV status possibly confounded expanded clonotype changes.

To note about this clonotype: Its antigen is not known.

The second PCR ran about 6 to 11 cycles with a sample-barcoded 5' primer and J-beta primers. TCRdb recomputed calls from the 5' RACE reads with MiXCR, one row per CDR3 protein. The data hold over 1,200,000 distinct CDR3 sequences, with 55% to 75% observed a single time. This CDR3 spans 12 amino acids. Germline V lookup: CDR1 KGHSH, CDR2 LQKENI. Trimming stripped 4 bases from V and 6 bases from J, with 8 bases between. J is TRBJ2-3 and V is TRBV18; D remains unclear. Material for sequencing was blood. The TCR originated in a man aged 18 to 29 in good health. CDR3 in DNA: TGTGCCAGCTCACTGCAGCCTGATACGCAGTATTTT. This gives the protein CASSLQPDTQYF.